The 29 T cell receptor beta chains below come from one sample, sequenced in a study of cytomegalovirus exposure and HLA in healthy donors. PCR primers comprised 60 Vbeta and 13 Jbeta primers. The method was immunoSEQ multiplex PCR; TCRdb's version includes in-frame clones alone and lacks a portion of them. The repertoire includes over 80,000 clones, 81% of them detected once, and 4.5% to 5.5% sits in the top ten. The material sequenced was PBMCs. These receptors came from a man aged 35 to 55 in good health and CMV-seropositive.

The rearrangement links TRBV2 to TRBJ1-2, with D maybe TRBD1 (5 bases). There are 14 residues in the CDR3. V was shortened by 7 bases and J by 6 bases, with 18 bases between the two germline ends. Germline CDR1 SNHLY, CDR2 FYNNEI. In nucleotides, the CDR3 is TGTGCCAGCACCCCAGGGCCTCCTCCGGATGGCTACACCTTC. This gives the protein CASTPGPPPDGYTF.

Note on this clone: At one end the junction does not follow the germline gene, possibly because of a read error. The chain uses TRBV4-1 and TRBJ2-5; 7 bases line up with TRBD2. This CDR3 comprises 13 residues. Germline V gene data show CDR1 as MGHRA and CDR2 as YSYEKL. The CDR3 here is CASSLGGLETQYF. Here the CDR3 DNA reads TGTGCCAGCAGCCTGGGGGGGTTAGAGACCCAGTACTTC.

The count of this clone is one. The J gene is TRBJ2-2, the V gene TRBV4-2, with 11 bases lining up with TRBD2. The CDR3 has 18 residues. The ends lost 3 bases at V and 2 bases at J; junction bases unmatched: 8. Germline CDR1 is LGHNA and CDR2 is YNFKEQ. The CDR3 DNA reads as TGTGCCAGCAGCCAGGATTTGACTAGCGGGACTAACACCGGGGAGCTGTTTTTT. The encoded protein is CASSQDLTSGTNTGELFF.

The CDR3 region has the DNA TGTGCCAGCAGCCTCGGCGACAGGGAGTGGAGCGGGGAGCTGTTTTTT. Translating gives CASSLGDREWSGELFF. This chain uses TRBV28 with TRBJ2-2, with 7 bases matching TRBD1. J was trimmed by 7 bases and V by 6 bases; bases with no gene match: 14. The CDR3 has 16 amino acids. CDR1 MDHEN and CDR2 SYDVKM come from the germline V gene.

This sequence joins TRBV6-1 and TRBJ1-2; tentatively, D is TRBD1 (5 bases). Trimming pared 0 bases from V and 8 bases from J, leaving 13 bases between. The CDR3 contains 14 residues. Germline values: CDR1 MNHNS, CDR2 SASEGT. The DNA of the CDR3 is TGTGCCAGCAGTGAAGCTGCAGGGAATGGAGGCTACACCTTC. Translated, it gives CASSEAAGNGGYTF.

This rearrangement joins TRBV15 to TRBJ1-1; a weak D match, TRBD1 (5 bases). This CDR3 has 13 amino acids. The germline V gene encodes CDR1 LNHNV and CDR2 YYDKDF (reference sequence). V lost 6 bases, J lost 6 bases, and 14 bases lay in between. The CDR3 is CATRTSGAAEAFF. In DNA, the CDR3 is TGTGCCACCAGAACAAGCGGGGCAGCTGAAGCTTTCTTT.

This clone has a handful of counts. V and J are TRBV5-1 and TRBJ2-7; D is perhaps TRBD1 (5 bases). V lost 5 bases and J 4 bases, leaving 13 bases between the germline ends. Germline V lookup: CDR1 SGHRS, CDR2 YFSETQ. This CDR3 spans 13 amino acids. This CDR3 reads CASRETDSYEQYF. CDR3 nucleotide sequence: TGCGCCAGCAGGGAGACAGACTCTTACGAGCAGTACTTC. Full variable domain (rest looked up from reference TRBV5-1 and TRBJ2-7): KAGVTQTPRYLIKTRGQQVTLSCSPISGHRSVSWYQQTPGQGLQFLFEYFSETQRNKGNFPGRFSGRQFSNSRSEMNVSTLELGDSALYLCASRETDSYEQYFGPGTRLTVT.

The chain is built from TRBV9 and TRBJ2-2; D remains ambiguous. The germline CDR1 and CDR2 sequences are SGDLS and YYNGEE. Trimming shortened V by 0 bases and J by 6 bases, and 9 bases separated the two germline ends. This CDR3 has 14 amino acids. CDR3 coding DNA: TGTGCCAGCAGCGTAGTGTATGGAGCCGGGGAGCTGTTTTTT. Residues: CASSVVYGAGELFF.

In this sample, this clone turned up a few times. The rearrangement joins TRBV5-1 to TRBJ2-7; 7 positions agree with TRBD1. In germline, CDR1 is SGHRS, CDR2 YFSETQ. This CDR3 is built from 14 residues. V was clipped by 3 bases and J by 4 bases; unmatched bases: 7. The CDR3 nucleotides read TGCGCCAGCAGCTACAGGGGTTTCCTGTACGAGCAGTACTTC. As protein: CASSYRGFLYEQYF.

This clone was detected only once. The chain has TRBV5-6 and TRBJ1-1; TRBD1 matches 8 bases. The CDR3 covers 14 residues. Germline CDR1 and CDR2: SGHDT and YYEEEE. V lost 3 bases, J lost 1 base, and 2 bases stayed unmatched. The CDR3 nucleotides are TGTGCCAGCAGCTGGGGGACAGGGAACACTGAAGCTTTCTTT. The encoded protein is CASSWGTGNTEAFF. Full variable domain (outside the CDR3, taken from reference TRBV5-6 and TRBJ1-1): DAGVTQSPTHLIKTRGQQVTLRCSPKSGHDTVSWYQQALGQGPQFIFQYYEEEERQRGNFPDRFSGHQFPNYSSELNVNALLLGDSALYLCASSWGTGNTEAFFGQGTRLTVV.

The chain combines TRBV5-8 with TRBJ2-3; perhaps TRBD2 as D (5 bases). CDR3 length: 16 residues. Germline CDR1 is SGHTS and CDR2 is YDEGEE. Deletions cut 1 base from V and 0 bases from J, with 12 bases between. The DNA for the CDR3 is TGTGCCAGCAGCTTGAGGAGGTCAGGCAGCACAGATACGCAGTATTTT. Amino acid sequence: CASSLRRSGSTDTQYF. The entire variable domain, with the rest obtained from reference TRBV5-8 and TRBJ2-3, is as follows: EAGVTQSPTHLIKTRGQQATLRCSPISGHTSVYWYQQALGLGLQFLLWYDEGEERNRGNFPPRFSGRQFPNYSSELNVNALELEDSALYLCASSLRRSGSTDTQYFGPGTRLTVL.

On this clone: The sample has other DNA sequences that encode this CDR3 too. This chain uses TRBV29-1 with TRBJ1-1; no reliable D call. The length of the CDR3 is 13 residues. CDR1 and CDR2 (germline): SQVTM, ANQGSEA. The V end was cut by 3 bases, the J end by 8 bases, with 16 bases between. CDR3: CSVDRVGGTEAFF. The CDR3 DNA reads as TGCAGCGTTGACAGAGTCGGAGGCACCGAAGCTTTCTTT.

A note on this clone: An end of the junction differs from the germline gene, which may be a read error. The gene calls are TRBV28 and TRBJ2-7, with TRBD1 matching 7 bases. CDR3 length: 12 residues. Germline lookup yields CDR1 MDHEN and CDR2 SYDVKM. CDR3 coding DNA: TGTGCCTGCAGGGGACAGAACTACGAGCAGTACTTC. Its protein product is CACRGQNYEQYF.

The V gene is TRBV11-2, the J gene TRBJ2-7; D might be TRBD1 (6 bases). This CDR3 comprises 14 residues. Germline CDR1 reads SGHAT; CDR2 reads FQNNGV. Trimming took off 5 bases at V and 3 bases at J, with 14 bases between the two ends. In nucleotides, the CDR3 is TGTGCCAGCAGCCCCGAATGGACAGACTACGAGCAGTACTTC. Translating it yields CASSPEWTDYEQYF.

This chain links TRBV2 with TRBJ1-1, with 8 bases lining up with TRBD1. The germline CDR1 and CDR2 sequences are SNHLY and FYNNEI. The ends lost 10 bases at V and 5 bases at J; junction bases unmatched: 12. The CDR3 contains 14 residues. This CDR3 is CATLRDRSRTEAFF. The CDR3, as DNA: TGTGCCACCCTAAGGGACAGGTCTCGAACTGAAGCTTTCTTT.

This clone was counted between two and nine times. Other DNA sequences in this sample translate to the same CDR3. The CDR3 reads CASSPRGRTEAFF. CDR3 DNA sequence: TGTGCCAGCAGCCCGAGAGGGCGCACTGAAGCTTTCTTT. This rearrangement joins TRBV4-2 to TRBJ1-1; D gene unclear. The CDR3 runs 13 residues. Germline lookup yields CDR1 LGHNA and CDR2 YNFKEQ. V was clipped by 4 bases and J by 4 bases, with 10 bases between them.

The genes are TRBV4-1 and TRBJ2-7; perhaps TRBD1 as D (6 bases). The CDR3 loop spans 15 amino acids. CDR1 and CDR2 from the germline V gene are MGHRA and YSYEKL. V shed 0 bases and J shed 4 bases, with 13 bases lying between them. In DNA, the CDR3 is TGCGCCAGCAGCCAAGATGTCAGGGGTATTTACGAGCAGTACTTC. This codes for CASSQDVRGIYEQYF.

The chain employs TRBV18 and TRBJ2-2; TRBD2 matches 7 bases. CDR1 KGHSH and CDR2 LQKENI come from the germline V gene. The CDR3 runs 16 residues. Trimming at V came to 1 base and at J to 5 bases, leaving 7 bases not matched to a gene. The CDR3 DNA sequence: TGTGCCAGCTCACCACGAGCCGGGAGGCGAACCGGGGAGCTGTTTTTT. It yields the protein CASSPRAGRRTGELFF.

The V call is TRBV4-1, the J call TRBJ1-4; 12 nucleotides match TRBD1. The germline gives CDR1 MGHRA, CDR2 YSYEKL. This CDR3 has 15 amino acids. With V trimmed by 3 bases and J by 13 bases, 9 bases remained unmatched. The CDR3 nucleotides are TGCGCCAGCAGCCAGGCGGGGACAGGGGGCGTGGGACTGTTTTTT. This encodes CASSQAGTGGVGLFF.

The chain carries TRBV6-5 and TRBJ1-2; D not certain. This CDR3 has 12 amino acids. With 2 bases removed from V and 4 bases from J, the gap between germline ends came to 5 bases. Germline lookup yields CDR1 MNHEY and CDR2 SVGAGI. Written as DNA, the CDR3 is TGTGCCAGCAGTTACACGGGCTATGGCTACACCTTC. It translates to CASSYTGYGYTF.

Turning to this clone: The junction does not match germline at one end; this may be a read error. This rearrangement joins TRBV27 to TRBJ2-5; 8 nucleotides align to TRBD1. CDR3 length: 15 residues. Looked up from germline, CDR1 is MNHEY and CDR2 is SMNVEV (reference sequence). CDR3 residues: CASSLSGTGQGTQYF. In DNA form, the CDR3 reads TGTGCCAGCAGTTTATCGGGGACAGGTCAAGGGACCCAGTACTTC.

The chain has TRBV10-2 and TRBJ2-7, with D possibly being TRBD2 (5 bases). The CDR3 runs 11 residues. Germline V gene lookup returns CDR1 WSHSY and CDR2 SAAADI. The V and J ends lost 4 bases and 7 bases respectively, with 8 bases between them. The CDR3 region is CASSVTSEQYF. CDR3 coding DNA: TGCGCCAGCAGTGTAACTAGTGAGCAGTACTTC.

This chain connects TRBV10-3 to TRBJ1-5; possible D gene TRBD1, 6 bases. The CDR3 is 16 amino acids. The germline CDR1 and CDR2 sequences are ENHRY and SYGVKD. V shed 6 bases and J shed 0 bases, with 15 bases lying between them. The CDR3 DNA reads TGTGCCATCAGCCACGAGGGACAATATAGCAATCAGCCCCAGCATTTT. Protein product: CAISHEGQYSNQPQHF.

The V gene is TRBV7-6, the J gene TRBJ2-7; 12 bases agree with TRBD2. The germline CDR1 and CDR2 sequences are SGHVS and FNYEAQ. V was clipped by 5 bases and J by 3 bases; unmatched bases: 8. This CDR3 contains 16 residues. The CDR3 region is CASSLGLAGLNYEQYF. The CDR3 nucleotides read TGTGCCAGCAGCCTGGGACTAGCGGGTTTAAACTACGAGCAGTACTTC.

The chain couples TRBV6-5 to TRBJ2-7; TRBD2 aligns across 9 bases. The CDR3 runs to 16 residues. The V gene end was trimmed by 0 bases and the J gene end by 4 bases; junction bases not matched to a gene: 7. Germline V gene lookup returns CDR1 MNHEY and CDR2 SVGAGI. The DNA for the CDR3 is TGTGCCAGCAGTTACTCCAGCGGGGGGAGATCGTACGAGCAGTACTTC. This codes for CASSYSSGGRSYEQYF.

The V gene is TRBV27, the J gene TRBJ1-4, with D uncertain. Germline V gene lookup returns CDR1 MNHEY and CDR2 SMNVEV (reference sequence). V gave up 5 bases and J gave up 0 bases, with 10 bases separating them. This CDR3 is built from 15 residues. The CDR3 DNA follows: TGTGCCAGCAGTCTTAGAGTTGCAACTAATGAAAAACTGTTTTTT. It translates to CASSLRVATNEKLFF. The full variable domain, in which reference TRBV27 and TRBJ1-4 provide the parts outside the CDR3, is EAQVTQNPRYLITVTGKKLTVTCSQNMNHEYMSWYRQDPGLGLRQIYYSMNVEVTDKGDVPEGYKVSRKEKRNFPLILESPSPNQTSLYFCASSLRVATNEKLFFGSGTQLSVL.

The CDR3 nucleotides read TGTGCCAGCAGTCCCCCCGACGGACAGAACCAAGAGACCCAGTACTTC. Translated: CASSPPDGQNQETQYF. V gene TRBV28 combines with J gene TRBJ2-5, with D possibly matching TRBD1 (6 bases). V lost 5 bases and J 0 bases, leaving 16 bases between the germline ends. Germline CDR1 reads MDHEN; CDR2 reads SYDVKM. The CDR3 contains 16 residues.

The rearrangement joins TRBV6-4 to TRBJ1-5; 7 nucleotides match TRBD1. Germline CDR1 reads MRHNA; CDR2 reads SNTAGT. The CDR3 is 15 residues long. V gave up 8 bases and J gave up 6 bases; unmatched junction bases: 13. The DNA of the CDR3 is TGTGCCAGCCCCATAGGACAGGTGCTTTTTCAGCCCCAGCATTTT. Translating it yields CASPIGQVLFQPQHF.

The genes are TRBV29-1 and TRBJ2-1, with 15 bases aligning to TRBD2. Germline lookup yields CDR1 SQVTM and CDR2 ANQGSEA. V shed 8 bases and J 0 bases; nucleotides not matched to a gene: 8. The CDR3 is 17 amino acids. The CDR3 is CSPLGTSGGFSYNEQFF. For the CDR3, the DNA is TGCAGCCCCCTGGGGACTAGCGGGGGGTTCTCCTACAATGAGCAGTTCTTC.